These 20 T cell receptor beta chains came from one sample sequenced in a study of cytomegalovirus exposure and HLA in healthy donors. Both 60 Vbeta primers and 13 Jbeta primers went into the PCR. Sequencing used immunoSEQ multiplex PCR; TCRdb keeps in-frame clones, though not all of them. With about 79,000 clones in the sample, the ten largest clones hold approximately 4.2%. Sequencing was carried out using PBMCs. These receptors all stem from a young man in good health and CMV-seronegative.

The rearrangement joins TRBV5-3 to TRBJ2-3, with TRBD2 identical over 7 bases. TRBV5-3 is an ORF; its function is uncertain. The CDR3 runs to 15 residues. Trimming cost V 2 bases and J 3 bases; bases outside gene matches: 6. The CDR3 here is CARSLTAGDTDTQYF. CDR3 DNA: TGTGCCAGAAGCTTAACGGCGGGAGATACAGATACGCAGTATTTT.

This chain uses TRBV6-6 with TRBJ1-5; D gene unclear. In germline, CDR1 is MNHNY, CDR2 SVGAGI (reference sequence). Trimming stripped 6 bases from V and 4 bases from J, with 10 bases between. This CDR3 region has 13 residues. The CDR3 here is CASRRLVNQPQHF. CDR3 nucleotides: TGTGCCAGCAGGCGACTGGTAAATCAGCCCCAGCATTTT.

The chain carries TRBV6-4 and TRBJ1-6, with D possibly TRBD1 on 5 matching bases. From germline, CDR1 is MRHNA and CDR2 SNTAGT. The V end lost 0 bases, the J end lost 7 bases, and 10 bases lay between the germline ends. This CDR3 region has 15 residues. This CDR3 reads CASSDSIGANSPLHF. CDR3 nucleotides: TGTGCCAGCAGTGACTCTATAGGGGCGAATTCACCCCTCCACTTT.

The rearrangement uses TRBV5-1 and TRBJ2-1; 7 bases are shared with TRBD1. J lost 4 bases, V lost 2 bases, and 3 bases had no gene match. Germline V gives CDR1 SGHRS, CDR2 YFSETQ. The CDR3 covers 14 residues. The CDR3 DNA is TGCGCCAGCAGCTTCGGGACAGCATACAATGAGCAGTTCTTC. It yields the protein CASSFGTAYNEQFF.

CDR3 in DNA: TGTGCCAGCAGTGGCCTGGGGGGGGCAGATACGCAGTATTTT. Its translation is CASSGLGGADTQYF. The rearrangement links TRBV25-1 to TRBJ2-3, with 7 bases aligning to TRBD2. Germline CDR1 and CDR2: MGHDK and SYGVNS. The CDR3 runs 14 residues. V lost 4 bases, J lost 4 bases, and 5 bases stayed unmatched.

This chain joins TRBV7-6 and TRBJ2-3; no reliable D call. Between the trimmed V and J ends, which lost 0 bases and 2 bases, there was a span of 6 bases. CDR3 length: 14 amino acids. Germline loops: CDR1 SGHVS, CDR2 FNYEAQ. The CDR3: CASSLASYTDTQYF. CDR3 nucleotide sequence: TGTGCCAGCAGCTTAGCGAGCTACACAGATACGCAGTATTTT. Full variable domain (remainder filled in from reference TRBV7-6 and TRBJ2-3): GAGVSQSPRYKVTKRGQDVALRCDPISGHVSLYWYRQALGQGPEFLTYFNYEAQQDKSGLPNDRFSAERPEGSISTLTIQRTEQRDSAMYRCASSLASYTDTQYFGPGTRLTVL.

The chain joins TRBV18 to TRBJ2-2, with TRBD1 matching over 8 bases. Germline trimming cut 1 base from V and 6 bases from J; bases unmatched to any gene: 10. Germline V CDR1 and CDR2: KGHSH, LQKENI. The CDR3 totals 17 residues. The CDR3 DNA follows: TGTGCCAGCTCACCACGAAGAGGACAGGGAGAGGCCGGGGAGCTGTTTTTT. This gives the protein CASSPRRGQGEAGELFF.

The chain combines TRBV6-5 with TRBJ2-3; TRBD2 matches 11 bases. In germline, CDR1 is MNHEY, CDR2 SVGAGI. CDR3 length: 15 residues. The trim removed 0 bases at V and 11 bases at J, leaving 7 bases unmatched. The DNA of the CDR3 is TGTGCCAGCAGTTACTCGACTAGCGGGACCCCCGTGCAGTATTTT. This sequence encodes CASSYSTSGTPVQYF.

The chain has TRBV6-6 and TRBJ2-1; TRBD2 matches at 12 bases. The germline V gene has CDR1 MNHNY and CDR2 SVGAGI (reference sequence). CDR3 length equals 15 residues. V shed 5 bases and J 7 bases; nucleotides not matched to a gene: 6. The CDR3 protein is CASSKTSGGPNEQFF. The CDR3 DNA sequence: TGTGCCAGCAGTAAGACTAGCGGGGGCCCAAATGAGCAGTTCTTC.

The V gene is TRBV5-4, the J gene TRBJ2-7; perhaps TRBD1 as D (5 bases). Looked up from germline, CDR1 is SGHNT and CDR2 is YYREEE (reference sequence). This CDR3 is built from 13 residues. V was trimmed by 4 bases and J by 2 bases, leaving 10 bases between them. The CDR3: CASSRDRTYEQYF. The CDR3 DNA follows: TGTGCCAGCAGCCGTGACAGAACCTACGAGCAGTACTTC.

Points on this clone: The junction departs from germline at one end; a sequencing error may be responsible. J is TRBJ2-3 and V is TRBV19, with no clear D. Germline assignment: CDR1 LNHDA and CDR2 SQIVND (reference sequence). This CDR3 comprises 14 residues. CDR3 residues: CASSVDGSTDTQYF. The DNA for the CDR3 is TGTGCCAGTAGTGTAGACGGGAGCACAGATACGCAGTATTTT.

The chain links TRBV4-2 to TRBJ1-4; TRBD1 is a possible D gene (6 bases). CDR3 length equals 16 residues. Germline assignment: CDR1 LGHNA and CDR2 YNFKEQ. V was pared by 1 base and J by 0 bases, with 9 bases between. In nucleotides, the CDR3 is TGTGCCAGCAGCCAAGTCGGGACAACAACTAATGAAAAACTGTTTTTT. Translation: CASSQVGTTTNEKLFF.

The CDR3 is CASSLRSGATDTQYF. The DNA for the CDR3 is TGTGCCAGCAGCTTACGTAGCGGGGCCACAGATACGCAGTATTTT. V gene TRBV5-6 combines with J gene TRBJ2-3, with 8 bases fitting TRBD2. CDR3 length: 15 amino acids. V lost 2 bases to trimming and J lost 2 bases; unmatched junction nucleotides: 4. CDR1 is SGHDT, CDR2 YYEEEE, per germline.

The CDR3 coding sequence is TGTGCCAGCAGCGTCACAGGTTCGAACACTGAAGCTTTCTTT. Its translation: CASSVTGSNTEAFF. This sequence joins TRBV9 and TRBJ1-1, with a possible D match to TRBD1 (5 bases). Trimming removed 2 bases from V and 1 base from J, with 9 bases in between. This CDR3 contains 14 residues. Germline CDR1 reads SGDLS; CDR2 reads YYNGEE.

J is TRBJ2-7 and V is TRBV4-2, with 9 nucleotides matching TRBD2. Germline V gene data show CDR1 as LGHNA and CDR2 as YNFKEQ. The V segment lost 4 bases and the J segment 4 bases; nucleotides outside the gene matches: 5. The CDR3 totals 14 residues. The CDR3 DNA sequence: TGTGCCAGCAGCCTAGCGGGGGCAGGATACGAGCAGTACTTC. It codes for CASSLAGAGYEQYF.

The chain combines TRBV18 with TRBJ1-4; tentative D call: TRBD1 (6 bases). Germline V CDR1 and CDR2: KGHSH, LQKENI. This CDR3 has 15 residues. The V gene lost 3 bases and the J gene lost 8 bases, with 16 bases spanning the gap. The CDR3 nucleotides read TGTGCCAGCTCACCCAAACAGGGAGAAGGGGAAAAACTGTTTTTT. Protein: CASSPKQGEGEKLFF.

The chain recombines TRBV4-2 with TRBJ2-7; no reliable D call. The V gene lost 0 bases and the J gene lost 0 bases, with 9 bases spanning the gap. The CDR3 sequence is 15 residues long. Germline values: CDR1 LGHNA, CDR2 YNFKEQ. The CDR3 reads CASSQDSASSYEQYF. The CDR3 coding sequence is TGTGCCAGCAGCCAAGACAGCGCTAGCTCCTACGAGCAGTACTTC.

This chain connects TRBV27 to TRBJ1-5, with 11 bases identical to TRBD1. V lost 2 bases and J lost 7; bases outside the gene matches: 4. Germline assignment: CDR1 MNHEY and CDR2 SMNVEV (reference sequence). The CDR3 is made up of 15 amino acids. This CDR3 is CASSLQGQGAQPQHF. The CDR3 region has the DNA TGTGCCAGCAGTTTACAAGGACAGGGGGCCCAGCCCCAGCATTTT.

The genes are TRBV27 and TRBJ1-5; the match to TRBD1 covers 10 bases. The CDR3 length is 15 residues. CDR1 is MNHEY, CDR2 SMNVEV, per germline (reference sequence). The J segment lost 5 bases and the V segment lost 6 bases, leaving 7 bases of the junction unmatched. CDR3 bases: TGTGCCAGCAGACCGCAGACAGGGGGCTATCAGCCCCAGCATTTT. It yields the protein CASRPQTGGYQPQHF.

The rearrangement joins TRBV11-2 to TRBJ2-5; 10 nucleotides align to TRBD1. Trimming cost V 3 bases and J 5 bases; bases outside gene matches: 9. The CDR3 spans 16 residues. Germline CDR1 SGHAT, CDR2 FQNNGV. Written as DNA, the CDR3 is TGTGCCAGCAGCTTCGTGACAGGGGGCTTATCGGAGACCCAGTACTTC. It specifies CASSFVTGGLSETQYF.